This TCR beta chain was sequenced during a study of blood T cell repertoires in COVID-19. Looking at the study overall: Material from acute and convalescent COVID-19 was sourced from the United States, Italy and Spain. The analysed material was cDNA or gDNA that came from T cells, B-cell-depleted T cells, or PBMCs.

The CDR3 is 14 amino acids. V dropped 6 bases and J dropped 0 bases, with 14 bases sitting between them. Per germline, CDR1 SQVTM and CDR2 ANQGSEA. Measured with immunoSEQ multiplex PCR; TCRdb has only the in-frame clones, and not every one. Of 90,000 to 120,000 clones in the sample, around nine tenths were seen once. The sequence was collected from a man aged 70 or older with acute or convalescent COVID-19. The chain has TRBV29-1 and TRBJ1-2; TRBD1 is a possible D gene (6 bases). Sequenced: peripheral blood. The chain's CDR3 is CSVQRGGTNYGYTF. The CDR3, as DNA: TGCAGCGTCCAGAGGGGGGGTACTAACTATGGCTACACCTTC.